What follows are 28 T cell receptor beta chains derived from one specimen sequenced in a study of T cell repertoires in cytomegalovirus infection. Each CDR3 protein gets one entry after TCRdb re-called the reads with MiXCR. The table has approximately 990,000 distinct CDR3 sequences, approximately 31% seen once. No antigen has been identified for these receptors. The sequences come from cultured CD8+ T cells from PBMCs, collected from culture after CMV antigen stimulation. Receptors were obtained from a human donor in good health (CMV status not recorded). Some clones in this sample may be carry-over from other donors' samples.

The CDR3 loop reads CASRTGVNTEAFF. The CDR3 region has the DNA TGTGCCAGCCGGACAGGGGTGAACACTGAAGCTTTCTTT. This sequence joins TRBV27 and TRBJ1-1; TRBD1 agrees at 9 bases. The V and J ends lost 8 bases and 0 bases, in that order; junction bases with no gene match: 1. The CDR3 consists of 13 residues. Germline V lookup: CDR1 MNHEY, CDR2 SMNVEV (reference sequence).

V is TRBV20-1 and J is TRBJ1-2, with 9 positions matching TRBD1. Germline loops: CDR1 DFQATT, CDR2 SNEGSKA (reference sequence). The CDR3 has 15 residues. The V gene end was trimmed by 3 bases and the J gene end by 5 bases; junction bases not matched to a gene: 10. The CDR3 DNA reads as TGCAGTGCTAGGGACAGGGGAAACCCTAGGTATGGCTACACCTTC. It codes for CSARDRGNPRYGYTF.

On this clonotype itself: This could be a read error, since a much larger clone is one nucleotide away. J is TRBJ1-5 and V is TRBV19, with 7 nucleotides matching TRBD1. CDR3 length equals 16 residues. The germline CDR1 and CDR2 sequences are LNHDA and SQIVND (reference sequence). Trimming removed 3 bases from V and 6 bases from J; junction bases left unmatched: 11. In nucleotides, the CDR3 is TGTGCCAGTAGTATGCGTCGGATAGGGGGCTTTCAGCCCCAGCATTTT. Translation: CASSMRRIGGFQPQHF.

This clonotype has more than one count but fewer than ten. The chain combines TRBV28 with TRBJ2-4, with 10 bases matching TRBD1. V gave up 6 bases and J gave up 2 bases; unmatched junction bases: 7. Germline V gene data show CDR1 as MDHEN and CDR2 as SYDVKM. The CDR3 length is 16 residues. The CDR3 bases are TGTGCCAGCAGGACAGGGGGCACGGAGTCCAAAAACATTCAGTACTTC. It yields the protein CASRTGGTESKNIQYF.

Concerning this clonotype: Because the CDR3 is missing its conserved closing phenylalanine or tryptophan, this is likely a read error. The chain has TRBV5-6 and TRBJ1-2; possibly TRBD1 for D (6 bases). V was shortened by 4 bases and J by 3 bases, with 16 bases between the two germline ends. The germline V gene has CDR1 SGHDT and CDR2 YYEEEE. This CDR3 region has 15 residues. As DNA, the CDR3 is TGTGCCAGCAGCCACTACCAGACAGGCTACTATGGCTACACCATC. It yields the protein CASSHYQTGYYGYTI.

The rearrangement joins TRBV7-9 to TRBJ1-2, with 7 bases lining up with TRBD1. Unmatched junction bases numbered 8, after V lost 4 bases and J lost 6 bases. The CDR3 extends over 14 amino acids. Per the germline V gene, CDR1 is SEHNR and CDR2 is FQNEAQ (reference sequence). CDR3 coding DNA: TGTGCCAGCAGCTCGCAACAGGGGATTAATGGCTACACCTTC. Protein: CASSSQQGINGYTF.

A note on this clonotype: A read error is possible here, since a much larger clone lies one base away. This chain links TRBV7-2 with TRBJ1-3, with D possibly being TRBD1 (6 bases). V was pared by 4 bases and J by 5 bases, with 15 bases between. The CDR3 contains 15 residues. The germline V gene has CDR1 SGHTA and CDR2 FQGNSA. The DNA for the CDR3 is TGTGCCAGCAGCTCCACCGGGACATCGCGAAACACCATATATTTT. Translating it yields CASSSTGTSRNTIYF.

At least ten counts were recorded for this clonotype. This chain joins TRBV7-9 and TRBJ2-1, with D possibly being TRBD1 (5 bases). In germline, CDR1 is SEHNR, CDR2 FQNEAQ (reference sequence). This CDR3 is 15 amino acids long. Trimming removed 5 bases from V and 2 bases from J, with 13 bases in between. This CDR3 is CASSHRPPTYNEQFF. The CDR3 DNA follows: TGTGCCAGCAGCCACAGGCCACCGACCTACAATGAGCAGTTCTTC.

The V and J genes are TRBV5-5 and TRBJ2-5, with D unresolved. V lost 1 base, J lost 6 bases, and 10 bases lay in between. The germline CDR1 and CDR2 sequences are SGHKS and YYEKEE (reference sequence). CDR3 length: 13 residues. The chain's CDR3 is CASSLRLLKTQYF. CDR3 coding DNA: TGTGCCAGCAGCTTGCGGCTCCTGAAGACCCAGTACTTC.

The table lists this clonotype with many counts. CDR3 amino acids: CASSVRPGLAGGTNTGELFF. CDR3 coding DNA: TGTGCCAGCAGTGTAAGACCGGGACTAGCGGGGGGTACGAACACCGGGGAGCTGTTTTTT. The chain links TRBV12-3 or TRBV12-4 to TRBJ2-2; TRBD2 matches 15 bases. V was clipped by 5 bases and J by 0 bases; unmatched bases: 10. This CDR3 has 20 residues.

The J gene is TRBJ1-1, the V gene TRBV2; D unresolved. The V end was cut by 6 bases, the J end by 1 base, with 15 bases between. The germline V gene encodes CDR1 SNHLY and CDR2 FYNNEI. The CDR3 totals 15 residues. The DNA for the CDR3 is TGTGCCAGCAGGAGGAACGGAGGTTCGAACACTGAAGCTTTCTTT. Its translation is CASRRNGGSNTEAFF.

This sequence joins TRBV6-2 or TRBV6-3 and TRBJ2-6; tentatively, D is TRBD1 (5 bases). The CDR3 sequence is 20 residues long. The germline V and J ends were trimmed by 0 bases and 0 bases, with 18 bases remaining between them. Germline lookup yields CDR1 MNHEY and CDR2 SVGEGT. The CDR3, as DNA: TGTGCCAGCAGTTACTCGGTGACAGAGACCCAGGGCTCTGGGGCCAACGTCCTGACTTTC. It codes for CASSYSVTETQGSGANVLTF.

In its sample, this clonotype was seen many times. The rearrangement joins TRBV19 to TRBJ1-5; maybe TRBD1 (6 bases). The V end was cut by 4 bases, the J end by 4 bases, with 17 bases between. The CDR3 length is 16 residues. Per the germline V gene, CDR1 is LNHDA and CDR2 is SQIVND (reference sequence). The CDR3, as DNA: TGTGCCAGTAGTACCACTTACAGGGTCTGGAATCAGCCCCAGCATTTT. Protein sequence: CASSTTYRVWNQPQHF.

The table lists this clonotype with a few counts. CDR3 protein: CASSRRTSGPDTQYF. The CDR3 region has the DNA TGTGCCAGCAGCCGGAGGACTAGCGGGCCAGATACGCAGTATTTT. The gene calls are TRBV28 and TRBJ2-3; TRBD2 aligns across 11 bases. The CDR3 totals 15 residues. Per germline, CDR1 MDHEN and CDR2 SYDVKM. Losses at the gene ends were 6 bases for V and 4 bases for J; bases not matched to a gene: 6.

This clonotype was counted between two and nine times. The chain uses TRBV27 and TRBJ2-3, with no clear D. Germline CDR1 MNHEY, CDR2 SMNVEV (reference sequence). CDR3 length: 13 residues. Between the trimmed V and J ends, which lost 5 bases and 6 bases, there was a span of 12 bases. The CDR3 nucleotides are TGTGCCAGCAGTAGGAGTTTGGAGGATACGCAGTATTTT. Protein sequence: CASSRSLEDTQYF.

This clonotype appeared a few times. The chain joins TRBV7-9 to TRBJ2-1, with 7 bases that match TRBD2. Germline loops: CDR1 SEHNR, CDR2 FQNEAQ (reference sequence). Trimming cost V 1 base and J 14 bases; bases outside gene matches: 5. The CDR3 spans 12 residues. As DNA, the CDR3 is TGTGCCAGCAGCTTAGGCGGGGGTTATAAGTTCTTC. Translated, it gives CASSLGGGYKFF.

V and J are TRBV7-6 and TRBJ2-3, with a tentative D call TRBD1 (6 bases). Germline V gene sequence: CDR1 SGHVS, CDR2 FNYEAQ. Trimming removed 5 bases at V and 5 bases at J, with 14 bases between. This CDR3 has 14 residues. CDR3 in DNA: TGTGCCAGCAGCCGAAGGACAGAGGGAGATACGCAGTATTTT. This sequence encodes CASSRRTEGDTQYF.

The V gene is TRBV7-8, the J gene TRBJ1-1; D may be TRBD1 (5 bases). Germline V gene sequence: CDR1 SGHVS, CDR2 FQNEAQ. The germline V and J ends were trimmed by 1 base and 0 bases, with 18 bases remaining between them. CDR3 length: 18 residues. This chain's CDR3 is CASSLVPGAGAMNTEAFF. The CDR3 bases are TGTGCCAGCAGCTTAGTCCCGGGAGCCGGGGCGATGAACACTGAAGCTTTCTTT. The complete variable domain, with remaining parts taken from reference TRBV7-8 and TRBJ1-1, reads GAGVSQSPRYKVAKRGQDVALRCDPISGHVSLFWYQQALGQGPEFLTYFQNEAQLDKSGLPSDRFFAERPEGSVSTLKIQRTQQEDSAVYLCASSLVPGAGAMNTEAFFGQGTRLTVV.

This clonotype was detected a few times. V and J are TRBV12-3 or TRBV12-4 and TRBJ2-5; maybe TRBD1 (6 bases). This CDR3 is built from 13 residues. With 4 bases removed from V and 5 bases from J, the gap between germline ends came to 11 bases. CDR3 in DNA: TGTGCCAGCAGTTCGCGGCAGGGGGAGACCCAGTACTTC. It is translated as CASSSRQGETQYF.

J is TRBJ1-2 and V is TRBV19; 8 bases are shared with TRBD1. The germline V gene encodes CDR1 LNHDA and CDR2 SQIVND (reference sequence). The V segment lost 8 bases and the J segment 6 bases; nucleotides outside the gene matches: 5. The CDR3 has 12 residues. CDR3 nucleotide sequence: TGTGCCAGTCGGACAGGGATGAATGGCTACACCTTC. The encoded protein is CASRTGMNGYTF.

The chain is built from TRBV6-6 and TRBJ1-1; no definite D call. Trimming cost V 5 bases and J 1 base, with 8 bases left between them. The CDR3 has 13 amino acids. The germline V gene has CDR1 MNHNY and CDR2 SVGAGI (reference sequence). Here the CDR3 reads CASSVYRNTEAFF. DNA for the CDR3: TGTGCCAGCAGTGTTTACAGGAACACTGAAGCTTTCTTT.

This chain links TRBV12-5 with TRBJ2-3, with TRBD1 identical over 11 bases. CDR3 length: 16 amino acids. Germline-derived CDR1 and CDR2 are LGHNT and FRNRAP. Germline trimming cut 1 base from V and 4 bases from J; bases unmatched to any gene: 4. The CDR3 DNA is TGTGCTAGTGGTTTGGCCGGGACAGGGGGGCCAGATACGCAGTATTTT. Translation: CASGLAGTGGPDTQYF.

This chain links TRBV6-6 with TRBJ1-2; TRBD1 matches at 7 bases. The germline gives CDR1 MNHNY, CDR2 SVGAGI (reference sequence). V shed 4 bases, J shed 8 bases, and the junction held 19 bases outside the gene matches. This CDR3 contains 17 residues. For the CDR3, the DNA is TGTGCCAGCAGTTCCTCCATATTGTCCGACAGGGCTGGCGGCTACACCTTC. Residues: CASSSSILSDRAGGYTF.

This clonotype was seen only a few times. This chain links TRBV7-6 with TRBJ2-3, with D possibly TRBD2 on 5 matching bases. The length of the CDR3 is 14 residues. Germline V gene lookup returns CDR1 SGHVS and CDR2 FNYEAQ. V lost 4 bases and J lost 4, with 12 bases in between. The CDR3 bases are TGTGCCAGCAGCTGGATGGGAGAGGCAGATACGCAGTATTTT. Translation: CASSWMGEADTQYF. The entire variable domain, with the rest obtained from reference TRBV7-6 and TRBJ2-3, is as follows: GAGVSQSPRYKVTKRGQDVALRCDPISGHVSLYWYRQALGQGPEFLTYFNYEAQQDKSGLPNDRFSAERPEGSISTLTIQRTEQRDSAMYRCASSWMGEADTQYFGPGTRLTVL.

The J gene is TRBJ1-6, the V gene TRBV2; 8 bases fit TRBD1. The CDR3 covers 17 residues. Germline CDR1 and CDR2: SNHLY and FYNNEI. V was pared by 3 bases and J by 12 bases, with 16 bases of the junction left unmatched. The CDR3 DNA sequence: TGTGCCAGCAGTGATATCTTCCGGGGGACAGGATCTGAACCCCTCCACTTT. This encodes CASSDIFRGTGSEPLHF. Full variable domain (remainder filled in from reference TRBV2 and TRBJ1-6): EPEVTQTPSHQVTQMGQEVILRCVPISNHLYFYWYRQILGQKVEFLVSFYNNEISEKSEIFDDQFSVERPDGSNFTLKIRSTKLEDSAMYFCASSDIFRGTGSEPLHFGNGTRLTVT.

The V gene is TRBV6-1, the J gene TRBJ1-2, with D perhaps TRBD1 (6 bases). The CDR3 has 13 amino acids. Germline CDR1 is MNHNS and CDR2 is SASEGT. Trimming took off 6 bases at V and 5 bases at J, with 13 bases between the two ends. CDR3 in DNA: TGTGCCAGCAGGGGGGACACCCTTTATGGCTACACCTTC. Protein product: CASRGDTLYGYTF.

The chain couples TRBV13 to TRBJ2-3; no firm D call. The CDR3 spans 17 residues. V was pared by 4 bases and J by 0 bases, with 17 bases between. CDR1 and CDR2 (germline): PRHDT, FYEKMQ (reference sequence). The CDR3, as DNA: TGTGCCAGCAGCTCCGAGTCAGGCTTCGGAAGCACAGATACGCAGTATTTT. Translation gives CASSSESGFGSTDTQYF.

This chain uses TRBV25-1 with TRBJ1-2; perhaps TRBD1 as D (5 bases). The CDR3 loop spans 15 amino acids. Trimming cost V 1 base and J 5 bases, with 14 bases left between them. The germline V gene encodes CDR1 MGHDK and CDR2 SYGVNS. CDR3 amino acids: CASSESDSSGYGYTF. The CDR3 DNA reads as TGTGCCAGCAGTGAATCCGACAGTTCGGGGTATGGCTACACCTTC.